The 2 T cell receptor beta chains given below trace back to one sample, sequenced in a study of cytomegalovirus exposure and HLA in healthy donors. Use of 60 Vbeta and 13 Jbeta primers characterized the PCR. Assay: immunoSEQ multiplex PCR; the TCRdb copy retains only in-frame clones and omits some. The data hold under 200,000 clones, with approximately 80% observed a single time. The sequencing input was PBMCs. The receptors shown here come from a woman between 50 and 59 years old in good health and CMV-seronegative.

The rearrangement links TRBV4-3 to TRBJ1-1; TRBD1 matches 9 bases. CDR1 LGHNA and CDR2 YSLEER come from the germline V gene. The J segment lost 6 bases and the V segment lost 3 bases, leaving 8 bases of the junction unmatched. CDR3 length equals 15 residues. The CDR3 region has the DNA TGCGCCAGCAGCCAGGGACAGGGTCGGCGGTCTGAAGCTTTCTTT. It codes for CASSQGQGRRSEAFF.

The V call is TRBV5-1, the J call TRBJ2-1, with 7 bases aligning to TRBD1. CDR1 SGHRS and CDR2 YFSETQ come from the germline V gene. The ends lost 1 base at V and 5 bases at J; junction bases unmatched: 12. This CDR3 has 17 amino acids. CDR3 region: CASSLRYIGTDNNEQFF. CDR3 DNA: TGCGCCAGCAGCTTGCGTTATATAGGGACAGACAACAATGAGCAGTTCTTC. Combining the CDR3 with reference TRBV5-1 and TRBJ2-1 gives the whole variable domain KAGVTQTPRYLIKTRGQQVTLSCSPISGHRSVSWYQQTPGQGLQFLFEYFSETQRNKGNFPGRFSGRQFSNSRSEMNVSTLELGDSALYLCASSLRYIGTDNNEQFFGPGTRLTVL.